These 10 T cell receptor beta chains came from one sample sequenced in a study of blood T cell repertoires in COVID-19. Assay used: immunoSEQ multiplex PCR; TCRdb lists only in-frame clones, some missing. The sample holds 150,000 to 200,000 clones; roughly 89% are singletons and the top ten take about 2.1%. Sample: PBMCs or T cells enriched from blood (not recorded which). Receptors originate from a woman in her thirties or forties with acute COVID-19.

The chain combines TRBV7-8 with TRBJ1-2; 8 bases fit TRBD1. The J segment lost 5 bases and the V segment lost 1 base, leaving 6 bases of the junction unmatched. CDR3 length equals 15 residues. Germline lookup yields CDR1 SGHVS and CDR2 FQNEAQ. CDR3 sequence reads: CASSLDRGTTYGYTF. The CDR3 DNA follows: TGTGCCAGCAGCTTAGACAGGGGGACTACTTATGGCTACACCTTC.

The rearrangement links TRBV7-2 to TRBJ2-3; D is undetermined. The V gene's germline CDR1 is SGHTA and CDR2 FQGNSA. V was clipped by 5 bases and J by 0 bases, with 9 bases between them. CDR3 length: 14 amino acids. CDR3 residues: CASSVTTSTDTQYF. CDR3 nucleotides: TGTGCCAGCAGCGTTACCACAAGCACAGATACGCAGTATTTT.

This clone was seen once. The V and J genes are TRBV5-1 and TRBJ2-3; TRBD1 might be the D (6 bases). The V end lost 5 bases, the J end lost 2 bases, and 12 bases lay between the germline ends. This CDR3 spans 14 amino acids. CDR1 and CDR2 (germline): SGHRS, YFSETQ. This CDR3 reads CASSSGENTDTQYF. The DNA for the CDR3 is TGCGCCAGCAGTTCAGGGGAGAACACAGATACGCAGTATTTT.

The rearrangement links TRBV7-6 to TRBJ2-2; TRBD1 agrees at 10 bases. The trim removed 10 bases at V and 6 bases at J, leaving 11 bases unmatched. The CDR3 has 15 residues. The germline CDR1 and CDR2 sequences are SGHVS and FNYEAQ. This CDR3 reads CAIVTGTGVPGELFF. The CDR3 DNA follows: TGTGCCATAGTGACCGGGACAGGGGTTCCCGGGGAGCTGTTTTTT.

The chain couples TRBV25-1 to TRBJ2-3, with TRBD2 identical over 7 bases. V shed 7 bases and J 11 bases; nucleotides not matched to a gene: 12. Germline-derived CDR1 and CDR2 are MGHDK and SYGVNS. This CDR3 is 13 amino acids long. Here the CDR3 reads CASNGGGPDGQYF. The CDR3 region has the DNA TGTGCCAGCAATGGGGGAGGGCCTGATGGGCAGTATTTT.

The rearrangement joins TRBV2 to TRBJ1-5; possible D gene TRBD1, 5 bases. V lost 6 bases, J lost 0 bases, and 15 bases lay in between. CDR1 SNHLY and CDR2 FYNNEI come from the germline V gene. The CDR3 is 16 residues long. The CDR3 DNA is TGTGCCAGCAGCGGGGGTCAGGGAAATAGCAATCAGCCCCAGCATTTT. It translates to CASSGGQGNSNQPQHF. Filled out from reference TRBV2 and TRBJ1-5, the complete variable domain reads EPEVTQTPSHQVTQMGQEVILRCVPISNHLYFYWYRQILGQKVEFLVSFYNNEISEKSEIFDDQFSVERPDGSNFTLKIRSTKLEDSAMYFCASSGGQGNSNQPQHFGDGTRLSIL.

The chain joins TRBV24-1 to TRBJ1-4; D is perhaps TRBD1 (6 bases). The germline CDR1 and CDR2 sequences are KGHDR and SFDVKD. V shed 8 bases and J shed 7 bases, with 16 bases lying between them. The CDR3 extends over 14 amino acids. The CDR3 bases are TGTGCCACCACATTGGGGGCAGAGGGTGAAAAACTGTTTTTT. Translated: CATTLGAEGEKLFF.

In this sample, this clone turned up once. This chain connects TRBV5-1 to TRBJ2-5, with D possibly TRBD2 on 6 matching bases. This CDR3 is built from 17 residues. Trimming cost V 0 bases and J 2 bases, with 17 bases left between them. The germline CDR1 and CDR2 sequences are SGHRS and YFSETQ. CDR3 sequence: CASSLGTGLWGQETQYF. CDR3 DNA sequence: TGCGCCAGCAGCTTGGGTACGGGACTCTGGGGGCAAGAGACCCAGTACTTC.

The chain uses TRBV10-1 and TRBJ2-1, with D possibly being TRBD1 (7 bases). CDR1 and CDR2 (germline): WNHNN, SYGVQD (reference sequence). Trimming stripped 3 bases from V and 2 bases from J, with 14 bases between. This CDR3 has 16 amino acids. The CDR3 DNA follows: TGCGCCAGCAGTGATTCGGGGGACAGTCCCTACAATGAGCAGTTCTTC. It codes for CASSDSGDSPYNEQFF.

In this sample, this clone turned up once. This chain connects TRBV19 to TRBJ1-5, with unresolved D. The CDR3 totals 13 residues. V lost 9 bases and J 3 bases, leaving 12 bases between the germline ends. CDR1 is LNHDA and CDR2 is SQIVND in the germline V gene (reference sequence). The CDR3 DNA follows: TGTGCCAGCGGGAGGAGTTTCAATCAGCCCCAGCATTTT. As protein: CASGRSFNQPQHF.